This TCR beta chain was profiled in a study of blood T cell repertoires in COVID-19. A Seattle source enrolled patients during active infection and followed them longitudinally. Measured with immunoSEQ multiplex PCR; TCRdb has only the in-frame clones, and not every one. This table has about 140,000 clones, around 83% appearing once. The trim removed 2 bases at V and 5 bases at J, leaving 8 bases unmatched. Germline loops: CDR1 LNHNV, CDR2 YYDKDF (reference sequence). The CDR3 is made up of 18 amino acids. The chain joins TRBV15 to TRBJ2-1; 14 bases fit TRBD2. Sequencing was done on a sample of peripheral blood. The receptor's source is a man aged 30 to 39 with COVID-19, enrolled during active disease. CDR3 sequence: CATSRLSGTSGRHNEQFF. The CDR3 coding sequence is TGTGCCACCAGCAGATTATCCGGGACTAGCGGGAGACACAATGAGCAGTTCTTC.